The source of this T cell receptor (beta chain) is a study of blood T cells in healthy people across ages. This CDR3 has 14 amino acids. This clonotype was seen only a few times. The use of a sample-barcoded 5' primer and a J-beta primer mix characterized a second PCR of about 7 to 12 cycles. Using its own MiXCR run on the 5' RACE reads, TCRdb lists one record per CDR3 protein. The data contain 1.2 million to 1.5 million distinct CDR3 sequences, about 40% of them singletons. This chain joins TRBV21-1 and TRBJ2-1. TRBV21-1 is classified as a pseudogene. The sequenced material came from blood. The TCR sequence derives from a woman younger than 30 in good health. The DNA of the CDR3 is TGTGCCAGCAGCAAGCTGAGCTCCTACAATGAGCAGTTCTTC. Protein: CASSKLSSYNEQFF.